A selection of T cell receptor beta chains follows, all from one sample in a study of blood T cell repertoires in COVID-19. Sequencing used immunoSEQ multiplex PCR; TCRdb keeps in-frame clones, though not all of them. Altogether about 160,000 clones are present, 70% to 90% being singletons, with the ten largest covering approximately 3%. The sample taken for sequencing was peripheral blood. The receptors derive from a man in his 60s with acute or convalescent COVID-19. CDR3s include the opening cysteine and the closing phenylalanine or tryptophan. A D gene is named only where the DNA matches it firmly. Some rows mark clone size as missing; the rest say once, few, many or name a class of expanded clone.

TRBV5-5,TRBJ1-3,NA,TRBD1,CASSPSTGVFSGNTIYF,TGTGCCAGCAGCCCTTCGACAGGGGTCTTCTCTGGAAACACCATATATTTT
TRBV5-1,TRBJ1-1,NA,TRBD1,CASSAGPRDRGTEAFF,TGCGCCAGCAGCGCTGGACCCCGGGACAGGGGGACTGAAGCTTTCTTT
TRBV12-3/TRBV12-4,TRBJ1-2,NA,NA,CASSLGHFYGYTF,TGTGCCAGCAGTTTGGGACATTTTTATGGCTACACCTTC
TRBV2,TRBJ1-1,NA,NA,CASSGRSGGETEAFF,TGTGCCAGCAGTGGTCGCTCTGGGGGCGAAACTGAAGCTTTCTTT
TRBV15,TRBJ1-6,NA,NA,CATSRDWPGGTNSPLHF,TGTGCCACCAGCAGAGATTGGCCTGGTGGTACAAATTCACCCCTCCACTTT
TRBV3-1/TRBV3-2,TRBJ2-7,NA,TRBD1,CASRFRTGGNYEQYF,TGTGCCAGCAGATTTAGGACAGGGGGTAACTACGAGCAGTACTTC
TRBV29-1,TRBJ1-4,NA,NA,CSVLIRGLATNEKLFF,TGCAGCGTCCTTATCCGTGGACTCGCAACTAATGAAAAACTGTTTTTT
TRBV18,TRBJ1-2,NA,TRBD1,CASSQGQGEGYTF,TGTGCCAGCTCACAAGGACAGGGCGAAGGCTACACCTTC
TRBV29-1,TRBJ1-2,NA,TRBD1,CSVEDGDRVHGYTF,TGCAGCGTTGAAGACGGGGACAGGGTACATGGCTACACCTTC
TRBV5-1,TRBJ1-6,few,NA,CASSLRAGFGSPLHF,TGCGCCAGCAGCTTGCGGGCGGGTTTCGGTTCACCCCTCCACTTT
TRBV4-3,TRBJ1-2,NA,NA,CASSQGTGKMYYGYTF,TGCGCCAGCAGCCAAGGTACAGGGAAGATGTACTATGGCTACACCTTC
TRBV7-2,TRBJ2-3,NA,NA,CASSLTGVNTDTQYF,TGTGCCAGCAGCTTAACGGGGGTCAATACAGATACGCAGTATTTT
TRBV4-3,TRBJ2-1,NA,NA,CASSQYRDWTGPNEQFF,TGCGCCAGCAGCCAGTACCGGGACTGGACGGGGCCCAATGAGCAGTTCTTC
TRBV24-1,TRBJ1-1,NA,TRBD1,CATSDYIGTGPFF,TGTGCCACCAGTGACTACATAGGGACAGGGCCTTTCTTT
TRBV19,TRBJ1-1,NA,NA,CASSMRKGVPNTEAFF,TGTGCCAGTAGTATGCGGAAGGGGGTTCCGAACACTGAAGCTTTCTTT
TRBV2,TRBJ1-2,NA,NA,CASSEGGSLSNYGYTF,TGTGCCAGCAGTGAGGGAGGCTCCCTATCTAACTATGGCTACACCTTC
TRBV5-1,TRBJ2-3,NA,TRBD1,CASSLGTGWTGTDTQYF,TGCGCCAGCAGCTTGGGGACAGGGTGGACCGGCACAGATACGCAGTATTTT
TRBV19,TRBJ1-4,NA,TRBD1,CASSKRPDRVNEKLFF,TGTGCCAGTAGCAAAAGACCGGACAGGGTTAATGAAAAACTGTTTTTT
TRBV5-1,TRBJ1-1,once,TRBD1,CASSLQGQGSYEAFF,TGCGCCAGCAGCTTACAAGGACAGGGGTCTTATGAAGCTTTCTTT
TRBV30,TRBJ1-1,once,TRBD1,CAWSRQGIEAFF,TGTGCCTGGAGCCGACAGGGGATTGAAGCTTTCTTT
TRBV7-7,TRBJ1-1,NA,NA,CASSLDGGTEAFF,TGTGCCAGCAGCTTAGACGGGGGCACTGAAGCTTTCTTT
TRBV2,TRBJ2-7,NA,NA,CASREGPYEQYF,TGTGCCAGCCGCGAGGGTCCGTACGAGCAGTACTTC
TRBV5-6,TRBJ1-2,NA,TRBD1,CASSPVGQDYGYTF,TGTGCCAGCAGCCCCGTCGGACAGGACTATGGCTACACCTTC
TRBV29-1,TRBJ1-2,NA,NA,CSVDIRGGYTF,TGCAGCGTTGATATACGGGGAGGCTACACCTTC
TRBV6-2/TRBV6-3,TRBJ1-1,NA,NA,CASSSQKTEVNTEAFF,TGTGCCAGCAGTTCCCAAAAGACAGAAGTTAACACTGAAGCTTTCTTT
TRBV7-2,TRBJ1-2,once,NA,CASSPEAGNYGYTF,TGTGCCAGCAGCCCCGAGGCAGGGAACTATGGCTACACCTTC
TRBV2,TRBJ2-3,NA,TRBD1,CASRVGQGLGTDTQYF,TGTGCCAGCCGTGTCGGACAGGGATTAGGCACAGATACGCAGTATTTT
TRBV6-6,TRBJ2-1,NA,NA,CASSYGRAGGRNEQFF,TGTGCCAGCAGTTACGGCAGGGCCGGGGGTCGGAATGAGCAGTTCTTC
TRBV6-4,TRBJ1-2,NA,TRBD1,CASRSSGGAEGYTF,TGTGCCAGCAGATCTTCAGGGGGCGCGGAAGGCTACACCTTC
TRBV18,TRBJ2-5,NA,TRBD2,CASSPGRGMETQYF,TGTGCCAGCTCACCCGGGCGGGGGATGGAGACCCAGTACTTC
TRBV7-3,TRBJ1-1,NA,NA,CASSLTGAGIRNTEAFF,TGTGCCAGCAGCTTAACGGGGGCCGGGATCAGGAACACTGAAGCTTTCTTT
TRBV5-1,TRBJ2-2,NA,TRBD2,CASRVAGNTGELFF,TGCGCCAGCAGGGTAGCGGGGAACACCGGGGAGCTGTTTTTT
TRBV25-1,TRBJ2-1,NA,TRBD1,CASTGIATGGNWDEQFF,TGTGCCAGCACCGGAATCGCGACAGGGGGCAATTGGGATGAGCAGTTCTTC
TRBV19,TRBJ1-4,NA,NA,CASSMGRLRTNEKLFF,TGTGCCAGTAGTATGGGCAGGCTTAGAACTAATGAAAAACTGTTTTTT
TRBV7-7,TRBJ2-1,few,TRBD2,CASSPKGTSGVEQFF,TGTGCCAGCAGCCCGAAAGGGACTAGCGGGGTTGAGCAGTTCTTC
TRBV10-2,TRBJ2-3,NA,TRBD2,CASSDGTSGRTDTQYF,TGCGCCAGCAGTGATGGGACTAGCGGACGCACAGATACGCAGTATTTT
TRBV5-4,TRBJ2-3,NA,TRBD1,CASSLPRGGGDTQYF,TGTGCCAGCAGCTTGCCCAGAGGGGGCGGGGATACGCAGTATTTT
TRBV19,TRBJ2-2,NA,TRBD2,CASSIEGTSLRGDTGELFF,TGTGCCAGTAGTATAGAGGGGACTAGTCTTCGGGGTGACACCGGGGAGCTGTTTTTT
TRBV7-2,TRBJ2-1,NA,NA,CASSSRGLGGNEQFF,TGTGCCAGCAGCTCTCGGGGTTTAGGGGGCAATGAGCAGTTCTTC
TRBV12-3/TRBV12-4,TRBJ2-7,few,NA,CASSLGLAYEQYF,TGTGCCAGCAGTTTGGGACTGGCCTACGAGCAGTACTTC
TRBV30,TRBJ1-2,NA,NA,CAWSVDLDVLNYGYTF,TGTGCCTGGAGTGTCGACCTCGACGTACTAAACTATGGCTACACCTTC
TRBV5-3,TRBJ1-2,NA,NA,CARSLLGGGYGYTF,TGTGCCAGAAGCTTATTAGGGGGTGGCTATGGCTACACCTTC
TRBV6-6,TRBJ1-5,NA,NA,CASGGQGYQPQHF,TGTGCCAGCGGAGGGCAGGGCTATCAGCCCCAGCATTTT
TRBV29-1,TRBJ2-2,NA,NA,CSVEGAGNTGELFF,TGCAGCGTTGAGGGGGCGGGGAACACCGGGGAGCTGTTTTTT
TRBV5-1,TRBJ1-2,NA,TRBD1,CASSLNGQGRANYGYTF,TGCGCCAGCAGCTTGAACGGACAGGGGCGTGCTAACTATGGCTACACCTTC
TRBV5-4,TRBJ2-1,NA,TRBD2,CASSLFAGGRYNEQFF,TGTGCCAGCAGCTTGTTTGCGGGGGGCAGATACAATGAGCAGTTCTTC
TRBV10-3,TRBJ1-2,once,NA,CAISEQGPYGYTF,TGTGCCATCAGTGAGCAGGGCCCCTATGGCTACACCTTC
TRBV11-2,TRBJ2-2,NA,NA,CASSFSQPTGELFF,TGTGCCAGCAGCTTTTCACAGCCCACCGGGGAGCTGTTTTTT
TRBV5-1,TRBJ1-3,NA,NA,CASSLGTGSGNTIYF,TGCGCCAGCAGTCTGGGAACAGGATCTGGAAACACCATATATTTT
TRBV12-5,TRBJ1-1,NA,NA,CASGNNLEAFF,TGTGCTAGTGGCAACAACCTTGAAGCTTTCTTT
TRBV7-8,TRBJ1-5,NA,NA,CASSLAGGGPHQPQHF,TGTGCCAGCAGCTTAGCCGGCGGGGGGCCCCATCAGCCCCAGCATTTT
TRBV6-1,TRBJ2-1,NA,NA,CASSEAGRRGQFF,TGTGCCAGCAGTGAAGCTGGGCGGAGGGGGCAGTTCTTC
TRBV6-5,TRBJ2-3,NA,NA,CASSYSGGTGDTQYF,TGTGCCAGCAGTTACTCGGGTGGAACGGGGGATACGCAGTATTTT
TRBV5-1,TRBJ1-1,NA,NA,CASSLRQGNTEAFF,TGCGCCAGCAGCTTGAGGCAGGGAAACACTGAAGCTTTCTTT
TRBV4-3,TRBJ2-6,NA,NA,CASSQEYVAGANVLTF,TGCGCCAGCAGCCAAGAATACGTAGCTGGGGCCAACGTCCTGACTTTC